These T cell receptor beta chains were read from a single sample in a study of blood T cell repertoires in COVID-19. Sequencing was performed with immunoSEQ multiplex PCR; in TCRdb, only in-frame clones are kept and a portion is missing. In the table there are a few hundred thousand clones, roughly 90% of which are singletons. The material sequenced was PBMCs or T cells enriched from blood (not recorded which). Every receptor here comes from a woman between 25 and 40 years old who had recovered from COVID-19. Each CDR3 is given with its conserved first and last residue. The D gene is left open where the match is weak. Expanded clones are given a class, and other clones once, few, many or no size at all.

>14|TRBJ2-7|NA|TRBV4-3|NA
CASSQAVGSYEQYF
TGCGCCAGCAGCCAAGCTGTCGGTTCCTACGAGCAGTACTTC
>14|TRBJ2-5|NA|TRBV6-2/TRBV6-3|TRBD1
CASSHQDRAETQYF
TGTGCCAGCAGTCATCAGGACAGGGCAGAGACCCAGTACTTC
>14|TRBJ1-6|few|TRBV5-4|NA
CASSLAGLNSPLHF
TGTGCCAGCAGCTTGGCGGGGTTGAATTCACCCCTCCACTTT
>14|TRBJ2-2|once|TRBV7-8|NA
CASSLPYGAGELFF
TGTGCCAGCAGCTTACCCTACGGAGCCGGGGAGCTGTTTTTT
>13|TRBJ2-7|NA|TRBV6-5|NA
CASSYAPQGEQYF
TGTGCCAGCAGTTACGCCCCTCAGGGTGAGCAGTACTTC
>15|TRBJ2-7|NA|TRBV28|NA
CASTQPGTPAYEQYF
TGTGCCAGCACCCAGCCCGGGACTCCCGCCTACGAGCAGTACTTC
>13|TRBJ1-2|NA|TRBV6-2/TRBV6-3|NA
CASSYGAQSEDTF
TGTGCCAGCAGTTACGGGGCCCAGAGCGAGGACACCTTC
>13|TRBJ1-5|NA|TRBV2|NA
CASCRVRDQPQHF
TGTGCCAGCTGTCGGGTTCGGGATCAGCCCCAGCATTTT
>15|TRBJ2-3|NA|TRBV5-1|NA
CASSLFGRREDTQYF
TGCGCCAGCAGCTTGTTCGGCAGGCGGGAAGATACGCAGTATTTT
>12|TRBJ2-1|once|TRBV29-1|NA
CSVTRVGNEQFF
TGCAGCGTAACTAGAGTAGGCAATGAGCAGTTCTTC
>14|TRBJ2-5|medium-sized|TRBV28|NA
CASRSRGFQETQYF
TGTGCCAGCAGATCCAGAGGGTTCCAAGAGACCCAGTACTTC
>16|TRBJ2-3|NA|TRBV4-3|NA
CASSQDFGRHPDTQYF
TGCGCCAGCAGCCAAGATTTCGGCAGGCACCCAGATACGCAGTATTTT
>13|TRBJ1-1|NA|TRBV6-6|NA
CASSVTANTEAFF
TGTGCCAGCAGTGTTACAGCGAACACTGAAGCTTTCTTT
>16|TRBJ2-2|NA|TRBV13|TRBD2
CASSLRTSGDTGELFF
TGTGCCAGCAGCCTAAGGACTAGCGGGGACACCGGGGAGCTGTTTTTT
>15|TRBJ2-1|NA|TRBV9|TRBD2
CASKSGGAVANEQFF
TGTGCCAGCAAGAGCGGGGGGGCCGTAGCCAATGAGCAGTTCTTC
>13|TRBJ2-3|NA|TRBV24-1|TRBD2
CATTGGGTDTQYF
TGTGCCACCACGGGGGGGGGTACAGATACGCAGTATTTT
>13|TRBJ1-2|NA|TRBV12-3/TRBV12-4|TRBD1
CASSRQGFYGYTF
TGTGCCAGCAGCCGACAGGGATTCTATGGCTACACCTTC
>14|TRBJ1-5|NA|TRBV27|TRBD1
CASSLGQGSQPQHF
TGTGCCAGCAGTTTGGGACAGGGGAGTCAGCCCCAGCATTTT
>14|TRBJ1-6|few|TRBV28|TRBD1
CASRPDRGISPLHF
TGTGCCAGCAGACCAGACAGGGGGATTTCACCCCTCCACTTT
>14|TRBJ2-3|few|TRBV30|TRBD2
CAWGPGGGTDTQYF
TGTGCCTGGGGCCCGGGGGGTGGCACAGATACGCAGTATTTT
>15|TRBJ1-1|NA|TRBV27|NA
CASSLSGALGTEAFF
TGTGCCAGCAGTTTATCGGGGGCCTTGGGCACTGAAGCTTTCTTT
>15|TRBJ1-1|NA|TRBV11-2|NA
CASSLLAVGRSEAFF
TGTGCCAGCAGCTTATTAGCAGTTGGCCGGAGTGAAGCTTTCTTT
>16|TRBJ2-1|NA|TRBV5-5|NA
CASSLSPLTLYNEQFF
TGTGCCAGCAGCTTGTCCCCTCTGACACTTTACAATGAGCAGTTCTTC
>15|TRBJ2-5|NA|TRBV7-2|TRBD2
CASSIGSSGDETQYF
TGTGCCAGCAGCATCGGTTCTAGCGGGGATGAGACCCAGTACTTC
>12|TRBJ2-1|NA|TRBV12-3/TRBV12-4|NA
CASSHGGNEQFF
TGTGCCAGCAGTCACGGGGGCAATGAGCAGTTCTTC
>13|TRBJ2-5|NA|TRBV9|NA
CASSPRVQETQYF
TGTGCCAGCAGCCCGCGGGTACAAGAGACCCAGTACTTC
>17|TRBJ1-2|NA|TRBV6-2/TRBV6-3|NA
CASSRRTQGTSHYGYTF
TGTGCCAGCAGCCGCCGGACACAGGGAACTTCGCACTATGGCTACACCTTC
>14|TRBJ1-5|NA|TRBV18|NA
CASSPGAGNQPQHF
TGTGCCAGCTCACCAGGGGCAGGCAATCAGCCCCAGCATTTT
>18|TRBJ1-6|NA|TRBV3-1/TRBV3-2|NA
CASSQDFPGSSYNSPLHF
TGTGCCAGCAGCCAAGATTTCCCGGGGAGCTCCTATAATTCACCCCTCCACTTT
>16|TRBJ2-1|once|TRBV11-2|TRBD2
CASSFLAGGRYNEQFF
TGTGCCAGCAGCTTCTTAGCGGGGGGGCGGTACAATGAGCAGTTCTTC
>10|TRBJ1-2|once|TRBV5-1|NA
CAPQRDGYTF
TGCGCCCCCCAGAGGGATGGCTACACCTTC
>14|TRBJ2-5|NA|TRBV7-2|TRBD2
CASSRTSTMETQYF
TGTGCCAGCAGCCGGACTAGTACGATGGAGACCCAGTACTTC
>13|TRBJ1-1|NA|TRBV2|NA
CASTGGVSTEAFF
TGTGCCAGCACTGGGGGCGTGAGCACTGAAGCTTTCTTT
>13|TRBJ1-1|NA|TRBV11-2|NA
CASSSDTNTEAFF
TGTGCCAGCAGCTCCGACACCAACACTGAAGCTTTCTTT
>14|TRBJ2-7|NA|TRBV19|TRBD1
CASSIARGRHEQYF
TGTGCCAGTAGTATTGCCAGGGGGCGCCACGAGCAGTACTTC
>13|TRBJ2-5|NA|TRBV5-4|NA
CASSDELKETQYF
TGTGCCAGCAGCGATGAACTGAAAGAGACCCAGTACTTC
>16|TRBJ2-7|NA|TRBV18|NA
CASSPRRLVGSYEQYF
TGTGCCAGCTCACCCCGCCGACTGGTAGGTTCCTACGAGCAGTACTTC
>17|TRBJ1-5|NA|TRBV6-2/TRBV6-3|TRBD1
CASSYDHGQGVDQPQHF
TGTGCCAGCAGTTACGACCACGGACAGGGAGTAGATCAGCCCCAGCATTTT
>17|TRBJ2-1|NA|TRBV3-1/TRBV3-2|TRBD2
CASSQETLATSYNEQFF
TGTGCCAGCAGCCAAGAAACACTAGCGACCTCCTACAATGAGCAGTTCTTC
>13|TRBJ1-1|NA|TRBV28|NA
CAGNRDSDTEAFF
TGTGCGGGAAACCGGGACTCGGACACTGAAGCTTTCTTT
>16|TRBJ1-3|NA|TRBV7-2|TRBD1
CASSPGTGGGGNTIYF
TGTGCCAGCAGCCCCGGGACAGGGGGTGGTGGAAACACCATATATTTT